This is a list of T cell receptor beta chains from one sample in a study of vaccination and CD4 T cells after COVID-19. TCRdb processed the PCR reads anew with MiXCR; each CDR3 protein has one entry. The sample consists of some 11,000 distinct CDR3 sequences, around 60% of them appearing once. Antigens of these TCRs are unknown. Sequencing was carried out using CD4+ T cells from blood, cultured in vitro. The origin of the receptors is a human donor who had recovered from COVID-19. Both conserved end residues are part of each CDR3. The D gene is left open where the match is weak. Clone sizes are given selectively: once, few, many, or a class where the clone is expanded.

CDR3 protein,clone size,D gene,V gene
CASSPRGGRNTGELFF,NA,TRBD2,TRBV4-2
CSARVPAGYTDTQYF,few,NA,TRBV20-1
CASSQAGTNYGQYF,NA,TRBD2,TRBV6-1
CASSDLPANEQFF,few,NA,TRBV2
CSAYAGIDGYTF,NA,NA,TRBV20-1
CASSFGRTRGQPQHF,few,NA,TRBV12-3/TRBV12-4
CASTSLGGLRSGYTF,NA,NA,TRBV2
CASSTTGQDTQYF,few,NA,TRBV28
CASSQELVGVPGEQYF,NA,NA,TRBV7-2
CASSLGGVYTEAFF,few,NA,TRBV5-1
CSAGQVGNSPLHF,few,TRBD1,TRBV20-1
CASSPLRGNRDLYEQYF,once,NA,TRBV11-2
CASSYSAPEETQYF,NA,NA,TRBV6-5
CASSVDGLRNSPLHF,NA,NA,TRBV9
CSARDQGLGGQYF,NA,NA,TRBV20-1
CASSEYPLFFGGGYNEQFF,NA,TRBD2,TRBV6-4
CSAPSFQGHTEACF,NA,NA,TRBV20-1
CSAPWAGVYGYTF,few,NA,TRBV20-1
CASSYRVIDTQYF,NA,NA,TRBV6-5
CASSQQGRGSNQPQHF,NA,TRBD1,TRBV5-6
CASSLGGNTEAFF,NA,NA,TRBV11-2
CAISEGGTGIGTQYF,NA,TRBD1,TRBV10-3
CASSPGTSRAPLHF,NA,NA,TRBV27
CATSGYRDRANSPLHF,few,TRBD1,TRBV15
CSGEGGSQETQYF,NA,TRBD1,TRBV29-1
CATSDLSGELFF,NA,NA,TRBV24-1
CASSRGFSDTDTQYF,once,NA,TRBV6-2/TRBV6-3
CASTFGGRGASYNEQFF,NA,TRBD2,TRBV12-3/TRBV12-4
CASRSGQLQRDTQYF,once,NA,TRBV2
CASRPGGAYNEQFF,NA,NA,TRBV6-2/TRBV6-3
CASSLGTAVNEKLFF,few,NA,TRBV7-2
CASSYSGGSSSYNSPLHF,few,NA,TRBV6-5
CSARLPGGLRETQYF,NA,TRBD2,TRBV20-1
CSASSHLYEQYF,NA,NA,TRBV20-1
CSAKLSRSSTDTQYF,few,NA,TRBV20-1
CASSISAGSGRGTGELFF,NA,TRBD2,TRBV7-2
CASSVTAGSQPQHF,NA,NA,TRBV2
CASSLLRGPPDGYTF,few,NA,TRBV7-2
CASSEQGNQPQHF,once,TRBD1,TRBV6-4
CASTPTGQAYEQYF,NA,TRBD1,TRBV2
CASSTGEANYGYTF,NA,NA,TRBV19
CASSIDQPQHF,NA,NA,TRBV6-1
CSAPALAEARAEQYF,NA,NA,TRBV20-1
CASSRGTGILAYEQYF,NA,TRBD1,TRBV19
CASSPRGADTGELFF,NA,NA,TRBV9
CSAPDPPVYNEQFF,NA,NA,TRBV20-1
CASRPDGRSQKHTDTQYF,NA,TRBD2,TRBV2
CASSAAARHTGELFF,NA,NA,TRBV6-1
CSARRQGAPDTQYF,NA,TRBD1,TRBV20-1
CASRPGLTKNTEAFF,few,NA,TRBV6-1
CASSYSIGKNTGELFF,NA,NA,TRBV6-5
CASSPPNLAGYNEQYF,NA,TRBD2,TRBV18
CASSSRRSGNNQPQHF,NA,NA,TRBV27
CASSEVSGSFPYEQYF,NA,NA,TRBV6-1